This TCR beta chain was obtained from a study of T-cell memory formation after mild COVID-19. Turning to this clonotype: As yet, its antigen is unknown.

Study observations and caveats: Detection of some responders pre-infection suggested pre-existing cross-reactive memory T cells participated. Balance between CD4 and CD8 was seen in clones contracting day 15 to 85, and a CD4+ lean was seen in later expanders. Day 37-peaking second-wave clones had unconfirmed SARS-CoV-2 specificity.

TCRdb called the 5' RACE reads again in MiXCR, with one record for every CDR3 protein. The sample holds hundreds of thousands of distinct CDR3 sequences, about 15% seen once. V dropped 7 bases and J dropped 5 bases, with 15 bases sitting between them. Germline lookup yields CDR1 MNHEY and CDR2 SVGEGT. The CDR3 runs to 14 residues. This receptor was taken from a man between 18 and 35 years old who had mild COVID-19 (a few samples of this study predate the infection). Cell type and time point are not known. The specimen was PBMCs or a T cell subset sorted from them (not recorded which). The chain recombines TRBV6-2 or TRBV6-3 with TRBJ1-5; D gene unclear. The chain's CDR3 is CASISRGGDQPQHF. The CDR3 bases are TGTGCCAGCATCAGCCGGGGTGGGGATCAGCCCCAGCATTTT.